This TCR beta chain is from a study of T cell responses to AZD1222 COVID-19 vaccine. CDR3 length: 14 residues. Germline V gene lookup returns CDR1 SEHNR and CDR2 FQNEAQ (reference sequence). The V segment lost 5 bases and the J segment 7 bases; nucleotides outside the gene matches: 7. This clone appeared once. Repertoires were generated with immunoSEQ multiplex PCR, while TCRdb's copy carries only in-frame clones and drops some. The profile shows more than 90,000 clones, about 88% of them singletons. The origin of this receptor is an adult in good health. V is TRBV7-9 and J is TRBJ1-4, with TRBD1 identical over 7 bases. Source: peripheral blood, taken on day 0 of AZD1222 vaccination. The CDR3 DNA is TGTGCCAGCAGCATGACAGGGTTTGGTGAAAAACTGTTTTTT. Its translation is CASSMTGFGEKLFF.